This TCR beta chain was captured in a study of OX40 agonist ivuxolimab in advanced cancers. Overall study: Ivuxolimab doses were 0.01, 0.1, 0.3, 1.5, 3 or 10 mg/kg every 2 weeks.

The ends were cut back, 2 bases at V and 7 bases at J, with 8 bases in the middle. Germline V lookup: CDR1 KGHSH, CDR2 LQKENI. This CDR3 has 13 residues. This table comes from immunoSEQ multiplex PCR, and its TCRdb copy is limited to in-frame clones, with some not included. The sample has tens of thousands of clones, 70% to 90% seen once; the top ten hold approximately 0.3%. The starting material was CD4+ or CD8+ T cells sorted from blood, obtained in a trial of the OX40 agonist ivuxolimab. The clonotype was recovered from an adult with an advanced solid tumor such as melanoma, head and neck, liver or kidney cancer. The chain uses TRBV18 and TRBJ2-2; D not resolved. Here the CDR3 reads CASSPEQLGELFF. In nucleotides, the CDR3 is TGTGCCAGCTCACCAGAGCAGCTCGGGGAGCTGTTTTTT.